The clone carrying this TCR beta chain was counted only a few times. Antigen unknown. The sample comes from a study of cytomegalovirus exposure and HLA in healthy donors. On the study more broadly: Early on, a data release was issued that held tens of millions of unique TCRs from HLA-typed donors.

CDR1 and CDR2 (germline): SGHNT, YYREEE (reference sequence). This CDR3 is 14 amino acids long. Trimming took 5 bases from V and 5 from J; bases not matched to a gene: 8. The study ran its PCR with 60 Vbeta and 13 Jbeta primers. Only in-frame clones appear in the TCRdb table, and some are missing; sequencing was by immunoSEQ multiplex PCR. The sample shows around 97,000 clones, around 10% of them seen only once. The study's findings and limits: A previous analysis found most TCR beta V segments productive roughly 87% or roughly 30% of the time. In a later analysis, HLA-associated TCR beta chains were more clonally expanded than equally common others. A few V segments could not be told apart, such as TRBV6-2 and TRBV6-3, and were left out.

The clonotype comes from a man aged 50-59 years in good health and CMV-seropositive. This chain connects TRBV5-4 to TRBJ1-2; TRBD1 agrees at 8 bases. The sequencing input was PBMCs. CDR3 in amino acids: CASRPQGDGYGYTF. The CDR3 region has the DNA TGTGCCAGCAGGCCACAGGGGGACGGTTATGGCTACACCTTC.